This record covers a single T cell receptor beta chain. Its antigen is currently unknown. Blood got drawn at baseline, again on cycle 4 day 1, and then on cycle 7 day 1. This specimen belongs to a study of OX40 agonist ivuxolimab in advanced cancers. General study points: The average count of expanded clones was higher among CD8+ T cells than among CD4+.

The assay was immunoSEQ multiplex PCR, and TCRdb's table has in-frame clones only and misses some. The sample lists about 94,000 clones, 70% to 90% occurring once. The germline CDR1 and CDR2 sequences are SGHDT and YYEEEE. This CDR3 is 17 amino acids long. V was shortened by 4 bases and J by 8 bases, with 22 bases between the two germline ends. The TCR originated in an adult with an advanced solid tumor such as melanoma, head and neck, liver or kidney cancer. The chain combines TRBV5-6 with TRBJ1-6; D unresolved. The starting material was CD4+ or CD8+ T cells sorted from blood, obtained in a trial of the OX40 agonist ivuxolimab. CDR3 in DNA: TGTGCCAGCAGCCTCCCTCAGCGCAACCCCCCGGATTCACCCCTCCACTTT. It is translated as CASSLPQRNPPDSPLHF.